These 2 T cell receptor beta chains were all obtained from the same sample, sequenced in a study of CD8 T cells in ankylosing spondylitis. Study results and caveats: Made up of about eight highly homologous variants, a TCR beta motif appeared characteristic of ankylosing spondylitis blood.

Each CDR3 protein gets one entry after TCRdb re-called the 5' RACE reads with MiXCR. The sample contains some 220,000 distinct CDR3 sequences, more than 5.5% of which appear only once. No antigen has been assigned to these receptors. Material: blood, either unsorted or a sorted T cell fraction (not recorded which). These receptor sequences come from a male donor with ankylosing spondylitis.

V usage is TRBV27 and J usage is TRBJ2-5; the match to TRBD1 covers 8 bases. Germline V gene sequence: CDR1 MNHEY, CDR2 SMNVEV (reference sequence). Unmatched junction bases numbered 14, after V lost 6 bases and J lost 2 bases. CDR3 size: 17 residues. The CDR3: CASSPRLAQGEQETQYF. CDR3 nucleotide sequence: TGTGCCAGCAGCCCCCGGCTCGCACAGGGGGAACAAGAGACCCAGTACTTC.

This clonotype was observed at least ten times. The chain uses TRBV9 and TRBJ2-1; 8 bases map to TRBD1. V lost 0 bases to trimming and J lost 9 bases; unmatched junction nucleotides: 11. The CDR3 length is 16 residues. Germline lookup yields CDR1 SGDLS and CDR2 YYNGEE. DNA for the CDR3: TGTGCCAGCAGCGTAGCCCCCAGGGGGCGGATGGGTGAGCAGTTCTTC. It is translated as CASSVAPRGRMGEQFF. Full variable domain (rest looked up from reference TRBV9 and TRBJ2-1): DSGVTQTPKHLITATGQRVTLRCSPRSGDLSVYWYQQSLDQGLQFLIQYYNGEERAKGNILERFSAQQFPDLHSELNLSSLELGDSALYFCASSVAPRGRMGEQFFGPGTRLTVL.